This T cell receptor beta chain is drawn from a study of T cells after yellow fever vaccination. Whole-study context: The fractions with low cell numbers were processed using SMART-Seq v4 Ultra Low Input. Study outcomes and limitations: Weaker in magnitude, the secondary response showed a faster peak on day 5 versus 15. Abundant clonotypes from the bulk population could contaminate FACS-sorted repertoires.

Ten or more counts support this clonotype. Its matching antigen is unknown. A process of 5'RACE template switching, which added a universal primer site and UMIs, was used to make TCR cDNA. TCRdb redid the calling of the 5' RACE reads with MiXCR, one entry per CDR3 protein. Counted here are about 130,000 distinct CDR3 sequences, 7.4% occurring once; the ten biggest clones make up roughly 2.6%. The germline gives CDR1 MGHRA, CDR2 YSYEKL. The CDR3 spans 15 residues. V shed 0 bases and J shed 3 bases, with 8 bases lying between them. This rearrangement joins TRBV4-1 to TRBJ2-2, with D uncertain. The source was CD4+ T cells sorted from PBMCs, collected around 10 days after the first yellow fever vaccination. The TCR sequence derives from a young man who received the YFV17D yellow fever vaccine. CDR3 amino acids: CASSQEGWDTGELFF. The CDR3 bases are TGCGCCAGCAGCCAAGAAGGATGGGACACCGGGGAGCTGTTTTTT.